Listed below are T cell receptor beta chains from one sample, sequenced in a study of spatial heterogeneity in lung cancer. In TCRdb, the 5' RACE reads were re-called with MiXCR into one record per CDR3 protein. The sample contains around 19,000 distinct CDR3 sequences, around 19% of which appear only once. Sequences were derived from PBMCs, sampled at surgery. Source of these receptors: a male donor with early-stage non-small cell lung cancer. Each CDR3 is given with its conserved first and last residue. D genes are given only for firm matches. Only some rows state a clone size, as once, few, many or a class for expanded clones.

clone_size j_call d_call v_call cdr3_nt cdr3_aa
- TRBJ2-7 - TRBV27 TGTGCCAGCAGTTTATCCGGTCTAGGGAGCTCCTACGAGCAGTACTTC CASSLSGLGSSYEQYF
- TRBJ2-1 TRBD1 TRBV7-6 TGTGCCAGCAGCTTAGGGACAGGGGAATACAATGAGCAGTTCTTC CASSLGTGEYNEQFF
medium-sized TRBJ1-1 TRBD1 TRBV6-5 TGTGCCAGCAGTTACTCAAGACAGGGAGACACTGAAGCTTTCTTT CASSYSRQGDTEAFF
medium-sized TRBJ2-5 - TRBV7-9 TGTGCCAGCAGCCCCGAGGGGAGGCAGACCCAGTACTTC CASSPEGRQTQYF
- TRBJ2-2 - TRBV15 TGTGCCACCCGAGTTGGGACCGGGGAGCTGTTTTTT CATRVGTGELFF
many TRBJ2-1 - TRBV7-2 TGTGCCAGCAGCTTAGGCGGCCAGCAGCATGAGCAGTTCTTC CASSLGGQQHEQFF
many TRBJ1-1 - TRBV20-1 TGCAGTGCTACTGGAGGTACTGAAGCTTTCTTT CSATGGTEAFF
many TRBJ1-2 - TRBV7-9 TGTGCCAGCAGCTTCCCGGGTGTGGTTAACTATGGCTACACCTTC CASSFPGVVNYGYTF
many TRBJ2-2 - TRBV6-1 TGTGCCAGCAGAGGGACGACGAACACCGGGGAGCTGTTTTTT CASRGTTNTGELFF
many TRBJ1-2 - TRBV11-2 TGTGCCAGCAGCCCGCACTCGGGAGGCTATGGCTACACCTTC CASSPHSGGYGYTF
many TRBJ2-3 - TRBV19 TGTGCCAGTAGCCGGGACCGGTACACAGATACGCAGTATTTT CASSRDRYTDTQYF
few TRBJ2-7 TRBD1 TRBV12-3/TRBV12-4 TGTGCCAGCAGTTTTGACAGGGGGAATTCCGAGCAGTACTTC CASSFDRGNSEQYF
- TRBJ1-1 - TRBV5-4 TGTGCCAGCAGCTGGACGGAGGGGATAGCTTTCTTT CASSWTEGIAFF
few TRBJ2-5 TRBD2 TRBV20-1 TGCAGTGCCCCCACCCTAGCGGGACAGACCCAGTACTTC CSAPTLAGQTQYF
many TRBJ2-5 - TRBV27 TGTGCCAGCAGTCCCACCCTGGGGGGCAGGTACCAAGAGACCCAGTACTTC CASSPTLGGRYQETQYF
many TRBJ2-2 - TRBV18 TGTGCCAGCTCACCCCGACCGAACACCGGGGAGCTGTTTTTT CASSPRPNTGELFF
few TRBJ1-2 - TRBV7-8 TGTGCCAGCAGCTTAGAAAGGAACTATGGCTACACCTTC CASSLERNYGYTF
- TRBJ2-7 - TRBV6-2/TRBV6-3 TGTGCCAGCAGTTTACCCCGGGGGAACAACTACGAGCAGTACTTC CASSLPRGNNYEQYF
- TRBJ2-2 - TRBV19 TGTGCCAGTAATTTGGGAGAGATCGGGGAGCTGTTTTTT CASNLGEIGELFF
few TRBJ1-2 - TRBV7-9 TGTGCCAGCAGCTTAATGACAGAGACTAACTATGGCTACACCTTC CASSLMTETNYGYTF
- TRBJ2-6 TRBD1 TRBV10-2 TGCGCCAGCAGCCGCGGACAGGGGATTGGGGCCAACGTCCTGACTTTC CASSRGQGIGANVLTF
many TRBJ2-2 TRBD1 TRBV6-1 TGTGCCAGCAGTGAATTTGCGGGACAGGGGAACACCGGGGAGCTGTTTTTT CASSEFAGQGNTGELFF
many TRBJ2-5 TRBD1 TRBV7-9 TGTGCTTCGACAGGGGATGTGGAGACCCAGTACTTC CASTGDVETQYF
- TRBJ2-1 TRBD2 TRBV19 TGTGCCAGTAGCTCACCGGGAGGAAACAATGAGCAGTTCTTC CASSSPGGNNEQFF
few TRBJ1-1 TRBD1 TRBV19 TGTGCCAGTACCCCGACGGGACAGGGTCTTGAAGCTTTCTTT CASTPTGQGLEAFF
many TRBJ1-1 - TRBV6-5 TGTGCCAGCAAGAAGCTGCAGGGGCAGGGCACTGAAGCTTTCTTT CASKKLQGQGTEAFF
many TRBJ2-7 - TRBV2 TGTGCCAGCACCCTGCCGAGGGACGAGCAGTACTTC CASTLPRDEQYF
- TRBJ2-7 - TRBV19 TGTGCCAGTAGTATTGTCGACGGATCCTACGAGCAGTACTTC CASSIVDGSYEQYF
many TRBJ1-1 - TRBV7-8 TGTGCCAGCAGCACCGGACCGATGAACACTGAAGCTTTCTTT CASSTGPMNTEAFF
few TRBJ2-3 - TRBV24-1 TGTGCCACCAGTGATTTGGGTCAAGATACGCAGTATTTT CATSDLGQDTQYF
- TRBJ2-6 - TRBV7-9 TGTGCCAGCAGCCTCCCTCGTTGGACAGTCAGCTCTGGGGCCAACGTCCTGACTTTC CASSLPRWTVSSGANVLTF
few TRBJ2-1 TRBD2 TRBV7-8 TGTGCCAGCAGCTTAGGGACTAGCCTCCACAATGAGCAGTTCTTC CASSLGTSLHNEQFF
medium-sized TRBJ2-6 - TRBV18 TGTGCCAGCTCCCCACTCGGACCCGGGGAGACCGAGGGATCTGGGGCCAACGTCCTGACTTTC CASSPLGPGETEGSGANVLTF
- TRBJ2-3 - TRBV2 TGTGCCAGCAGTGTGGGATCAACCACAGATACGCAGTATTTT CASSVGSTTDTQYF
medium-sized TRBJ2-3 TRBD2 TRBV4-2 TGTGCCAGCAGCCAAGATAAGAGCGGGGGCACAGATACGCAGTATTTT CASSQDKSGGTDTQYF
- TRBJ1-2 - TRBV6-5 TGTGCCAGCAGTTTTTTGGGGGCAGGATCTGGCTACACCTTC CASSFLGAGSGYTF
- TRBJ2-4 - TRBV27 TGTGCCAGCAGTTCCGGACTAGCCAAAAACATTCAGTACTTC CASSSGLAKNIQYF
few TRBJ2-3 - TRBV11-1 TGTGCCAGCAGCTTAGCGCTTTACGGGGATACGCAGTATTTT CASSLALYGDTQYF
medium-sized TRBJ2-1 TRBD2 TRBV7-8 TGTGCCAGCAGCTTGTCGCGGGGGGGCCGAATGAATGAGCAGTTCTTC CASSLSRGGRMNEQFF
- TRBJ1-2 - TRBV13 TGTGCCAGCAGCCGCGGGGGTTTTAACGGCTACACCTTC CASSRGGFNGYTF
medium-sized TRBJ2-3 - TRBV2 TGTGCCAGCAGTGAGGGGTGGGGTAGCACAGATACGCAGTATTTT CASSEGWGSTDTQYF
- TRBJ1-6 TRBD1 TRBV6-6 TGTGCCAGCAGACCTCGACAGGGCTATTCACCCCTCCACTTT CASRPRQGYSPLHF
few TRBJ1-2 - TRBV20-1 TGCAGTGCCCACGACATCCTCAACTATGGCTACACCTTC CSAHDILNYGYTF
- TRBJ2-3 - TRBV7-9 TGTGCCAGCAGCTTAGCGCGTGACCCTCGCGCAGATACGCAGTATTTT CASSLARDPRADTQYF